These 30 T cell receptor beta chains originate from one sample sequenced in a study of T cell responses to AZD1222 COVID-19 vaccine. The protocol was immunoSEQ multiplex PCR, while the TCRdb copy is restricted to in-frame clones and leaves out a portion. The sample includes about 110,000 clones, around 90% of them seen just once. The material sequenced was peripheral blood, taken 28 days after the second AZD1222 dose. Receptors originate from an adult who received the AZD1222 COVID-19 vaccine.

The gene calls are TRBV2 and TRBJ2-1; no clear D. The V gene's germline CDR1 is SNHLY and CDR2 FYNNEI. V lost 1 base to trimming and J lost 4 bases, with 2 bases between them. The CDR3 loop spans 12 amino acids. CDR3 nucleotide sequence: TGTGCCAGCAGTGAAGGATACAATGAGCAGTTCTTC. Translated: CASSEGYNEQFF.

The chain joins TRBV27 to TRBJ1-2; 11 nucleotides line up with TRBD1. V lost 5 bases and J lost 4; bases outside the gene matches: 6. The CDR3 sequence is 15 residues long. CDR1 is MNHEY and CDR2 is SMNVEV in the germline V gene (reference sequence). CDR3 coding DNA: TGTGCCAGCAGTCAAGGACAGGGGGCCGTCTATGGCTACACCTTC. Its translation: CASSQGQGAVYGYTF.

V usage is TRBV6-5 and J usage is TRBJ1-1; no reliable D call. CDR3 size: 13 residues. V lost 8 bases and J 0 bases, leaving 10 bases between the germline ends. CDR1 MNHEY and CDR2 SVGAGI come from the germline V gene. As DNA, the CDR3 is TGTGCCAGCGCCAGTCACATGAACACTGAAGCTTTCTTT. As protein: CASASHMNTEAFF.

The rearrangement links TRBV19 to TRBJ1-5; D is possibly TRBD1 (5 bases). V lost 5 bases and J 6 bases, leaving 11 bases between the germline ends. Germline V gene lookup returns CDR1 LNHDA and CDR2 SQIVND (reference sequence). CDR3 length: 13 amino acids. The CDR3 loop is CASSGTGGQPQHF. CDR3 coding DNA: TGTGCCAGTAGTGGGACGGGAGGTCAGCCCCAGCATTTT.

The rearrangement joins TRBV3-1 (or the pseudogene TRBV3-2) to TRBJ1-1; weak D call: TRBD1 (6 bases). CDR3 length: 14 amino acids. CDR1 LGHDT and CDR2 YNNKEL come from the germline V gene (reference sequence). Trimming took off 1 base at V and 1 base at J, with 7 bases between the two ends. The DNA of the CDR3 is TGTGCCAGCAGCCAAGCGGGGGCGAACACTGAAGCTTTCTTT. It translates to CASSQAGANTEAFF.

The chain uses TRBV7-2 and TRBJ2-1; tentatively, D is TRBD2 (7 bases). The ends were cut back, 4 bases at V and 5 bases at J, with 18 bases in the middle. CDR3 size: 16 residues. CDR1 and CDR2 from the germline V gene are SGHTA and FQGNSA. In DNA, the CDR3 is TGTGCCAGCAGCTCGCCGTCGGGGGGCCGGAACAATGAGCAGTTCTTC. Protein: CASSSPSGGRNNEQFF. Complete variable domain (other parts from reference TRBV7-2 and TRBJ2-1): GAGVSQSPSNKVTEKGKDVELRCDPISGHTALYWYRQSLGQGLEFLIYFQGNSAPDKSGLPSDRFSAERTGGSVSTLTIQRTQQEDSAVYLCASSSPSGGRNNEQFFGPGTRLTVL.

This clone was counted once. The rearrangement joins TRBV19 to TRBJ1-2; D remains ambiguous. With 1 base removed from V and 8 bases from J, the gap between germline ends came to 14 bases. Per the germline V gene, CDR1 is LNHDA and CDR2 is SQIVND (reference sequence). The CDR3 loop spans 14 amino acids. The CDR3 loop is CASSIGSVDMGYTF. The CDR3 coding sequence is TGTGCCAGTAGTATAGGATCGGTTGACATGGGCTACACCTTC.

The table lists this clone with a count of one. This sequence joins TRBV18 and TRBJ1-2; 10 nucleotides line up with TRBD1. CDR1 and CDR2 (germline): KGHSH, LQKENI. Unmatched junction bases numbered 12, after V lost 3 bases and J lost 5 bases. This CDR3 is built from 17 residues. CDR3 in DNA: TGTGCCAGCTCACCGCCGGGACAGGGGAACATTGGATATGGCTACACCTTC. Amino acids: CASSPPGQGNIGYGYTF. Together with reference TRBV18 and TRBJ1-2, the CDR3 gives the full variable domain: NAGVMQNPRHLVRRRGQEARLRCSPMKGHSHVYWYRQLPEEGLKFMVYLQKENIIDESGMPKERFSAEFPKEGPSILRIQQVVRGDSAAYFCASSPPGQGNIGYGYTFGSGTRLTVV.

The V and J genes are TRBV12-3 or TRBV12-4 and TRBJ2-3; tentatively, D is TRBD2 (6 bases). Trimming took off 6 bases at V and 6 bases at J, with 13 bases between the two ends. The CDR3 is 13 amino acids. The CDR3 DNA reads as TGTGCCAGCAGCCTTGGGGAGGCGGATACGCAGTATTTT. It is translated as CASSLGEADTQYF.

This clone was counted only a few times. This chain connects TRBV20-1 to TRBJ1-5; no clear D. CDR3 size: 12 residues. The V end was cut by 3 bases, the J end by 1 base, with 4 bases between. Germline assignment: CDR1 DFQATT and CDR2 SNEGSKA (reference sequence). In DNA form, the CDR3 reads TGCAGTGCTAGTAGGAGCAATCAGCCCCAGCATTTT. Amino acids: CSASRSNQPQHF.

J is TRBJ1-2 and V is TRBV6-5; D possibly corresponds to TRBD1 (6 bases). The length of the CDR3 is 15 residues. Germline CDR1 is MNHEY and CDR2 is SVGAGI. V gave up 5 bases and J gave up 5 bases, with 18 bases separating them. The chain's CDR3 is CASSLQGPQGYGYTF. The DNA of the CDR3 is TGTGCCAGCAGTCTCCAGGGGCCCCAGGGGTATGGCTACACCTTC.

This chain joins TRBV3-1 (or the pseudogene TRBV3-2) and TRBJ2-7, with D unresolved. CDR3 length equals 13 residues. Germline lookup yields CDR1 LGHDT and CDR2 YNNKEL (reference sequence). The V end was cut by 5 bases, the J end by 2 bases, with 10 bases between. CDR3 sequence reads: CASSSTATYEQYF. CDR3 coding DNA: TGTGCCAGCAGCTCCACAGCGACCTACGAGCAGTACTTC.

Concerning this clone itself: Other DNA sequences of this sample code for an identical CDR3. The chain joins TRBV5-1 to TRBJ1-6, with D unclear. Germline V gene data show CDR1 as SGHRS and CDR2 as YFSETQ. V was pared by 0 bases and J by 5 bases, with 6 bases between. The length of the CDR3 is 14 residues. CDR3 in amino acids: CASSLGQDNSPLHF. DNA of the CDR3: TGCGCCAGCAGCTTGGGCCAGGATAATTCACCCCTCCACTTT.

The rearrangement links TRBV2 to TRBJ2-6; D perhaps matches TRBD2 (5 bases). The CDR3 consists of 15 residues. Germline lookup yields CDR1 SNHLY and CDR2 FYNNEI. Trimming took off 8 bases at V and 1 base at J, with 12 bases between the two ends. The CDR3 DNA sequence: TGTGCCAGCGAGGGCGGCCCGTCTGGGGCCAACGTCCTGACTTTC. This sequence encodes CASEGGPSGANVLTF.

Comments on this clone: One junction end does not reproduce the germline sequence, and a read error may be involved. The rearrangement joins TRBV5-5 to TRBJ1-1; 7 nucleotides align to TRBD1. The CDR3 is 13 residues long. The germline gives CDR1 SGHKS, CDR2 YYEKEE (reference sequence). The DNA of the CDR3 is TGTGCCAGCAGCTTAGGACAGGACAGATTTTTAGGCTTT. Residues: CASSLGQDRFLGF.

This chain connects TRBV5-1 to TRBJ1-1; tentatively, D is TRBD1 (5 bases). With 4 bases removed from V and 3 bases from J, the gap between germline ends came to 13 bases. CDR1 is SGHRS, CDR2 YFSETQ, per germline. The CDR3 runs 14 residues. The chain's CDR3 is CASSRGQGDTEAFF. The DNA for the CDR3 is TGCGCCAGCAGCCGAGGGCAAGGGGACACTGAAGCTTTCTTT.

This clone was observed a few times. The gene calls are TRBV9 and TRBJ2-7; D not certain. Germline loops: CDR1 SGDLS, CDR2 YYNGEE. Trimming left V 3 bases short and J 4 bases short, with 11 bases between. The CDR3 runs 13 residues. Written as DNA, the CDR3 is TGTGCCAGCAGCGCCCAAGCCGGGTACGAGCAGTACTTC. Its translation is CASSAQAGYEQYF.

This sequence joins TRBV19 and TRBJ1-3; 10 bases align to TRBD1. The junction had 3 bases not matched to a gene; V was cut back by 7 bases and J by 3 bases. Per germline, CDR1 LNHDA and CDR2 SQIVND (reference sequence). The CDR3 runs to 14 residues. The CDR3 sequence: CASMGTGDGNTIYF. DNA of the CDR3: TGTGCCAGTATGGGGACAGGGGATGGAAACACCATATATTTT.

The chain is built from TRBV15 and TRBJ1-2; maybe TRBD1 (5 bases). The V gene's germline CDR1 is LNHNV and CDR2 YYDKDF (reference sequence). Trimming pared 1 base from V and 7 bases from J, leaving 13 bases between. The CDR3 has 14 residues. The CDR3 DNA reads TGTGCCACCAGCAGAGGCCTAGGGGAGTCTGGCTACACCTTC. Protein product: CATSRGLGESGYTF.

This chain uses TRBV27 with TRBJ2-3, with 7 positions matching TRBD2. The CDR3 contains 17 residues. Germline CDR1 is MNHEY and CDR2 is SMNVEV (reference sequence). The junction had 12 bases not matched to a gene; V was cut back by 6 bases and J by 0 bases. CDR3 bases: TGTGCCAGCAGGGGGGGGTCTCCATCCCCTAGCACAGATACGCAGTATTTT. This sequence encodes CASRGGSPSPSTDTQYF.

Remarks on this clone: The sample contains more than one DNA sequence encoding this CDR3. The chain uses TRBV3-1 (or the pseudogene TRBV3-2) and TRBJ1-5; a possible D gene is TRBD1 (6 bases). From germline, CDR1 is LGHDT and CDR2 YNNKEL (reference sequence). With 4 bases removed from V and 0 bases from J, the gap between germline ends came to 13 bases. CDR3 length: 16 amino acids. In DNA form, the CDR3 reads TGTGCCAGCAGCCCGGGGACAACTAATAGCAATCAGCCCCAGCATTTT. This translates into CASSPGTTNSNQPQHF.

CDR3 protein: CASSPILLAAGELFF. CDR3 DNA sequence: TGTGCCAGCAGCCCCATTCTCCTAGCGGCCGGGGAGCTGTTTTTT. The rearrangement uses TRBV27 and TRBJ2-2, with 7 positions matching TRBD2. This CDR3 comprises 15 residues. Trimming removed 6 bases from V and 6 bases from J; junction bases left unmatched: 10. Germline V gene data show CDR1 as MNHEY and CDR2 as SMNVEV (reference sequence).

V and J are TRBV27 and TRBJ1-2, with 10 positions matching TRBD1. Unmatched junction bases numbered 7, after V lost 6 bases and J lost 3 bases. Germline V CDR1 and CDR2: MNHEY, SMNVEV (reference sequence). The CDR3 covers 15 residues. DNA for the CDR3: TGTGCCAGCAGAGCAGGACAGGGGGTCTACTATGGCTACACCTTC. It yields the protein CASRAGQGVYYGYTF.

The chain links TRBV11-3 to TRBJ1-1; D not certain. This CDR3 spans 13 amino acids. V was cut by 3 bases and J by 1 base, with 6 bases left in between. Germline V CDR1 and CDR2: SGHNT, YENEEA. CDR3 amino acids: CASSFAANTEAFF. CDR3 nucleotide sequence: TGTGCCAGCAGCTTTGCGGCGAACACTGAAGCTTTCTTT.

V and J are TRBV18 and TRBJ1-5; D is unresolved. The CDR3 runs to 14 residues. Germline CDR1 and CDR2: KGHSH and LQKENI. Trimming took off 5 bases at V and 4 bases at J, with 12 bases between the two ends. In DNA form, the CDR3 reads TGTGCCAGCTCATCAGGACTTATTAATCAGCCCCAGCATTTT. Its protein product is CASSSGLINQPQHF.

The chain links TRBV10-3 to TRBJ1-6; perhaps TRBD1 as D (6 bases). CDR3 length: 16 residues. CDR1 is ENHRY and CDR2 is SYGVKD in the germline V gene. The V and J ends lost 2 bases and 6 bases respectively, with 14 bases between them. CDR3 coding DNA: TGTGCCATCAGTGAGGGCGGCAGGGGACGTAATTCACCCCTCCACTTT. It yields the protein CAISEGGRGRNSPLHF.

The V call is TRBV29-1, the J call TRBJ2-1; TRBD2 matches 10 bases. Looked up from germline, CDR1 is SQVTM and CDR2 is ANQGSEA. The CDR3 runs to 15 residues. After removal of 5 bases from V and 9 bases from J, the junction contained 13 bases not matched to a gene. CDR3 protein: CSVLLAGEPWGEQFF. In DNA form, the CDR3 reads TGCAGCGTTCTTCTAGCGGGAGAACCCTGGGGTGAGCAGTTCTTC.

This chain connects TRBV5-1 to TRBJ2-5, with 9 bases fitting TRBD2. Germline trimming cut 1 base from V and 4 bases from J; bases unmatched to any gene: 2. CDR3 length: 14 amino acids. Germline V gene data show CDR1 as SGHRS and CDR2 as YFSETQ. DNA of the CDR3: TGCGCCAGCAGCTTGTTGCGGGAGGGAGAGACCCAGTACTTC. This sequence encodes CASSLLREGETQYF.

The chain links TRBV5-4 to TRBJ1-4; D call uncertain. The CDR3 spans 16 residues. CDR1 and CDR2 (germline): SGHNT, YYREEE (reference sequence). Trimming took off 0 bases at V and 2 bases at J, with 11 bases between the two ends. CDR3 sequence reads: CASSLGRGFTNEKLFF. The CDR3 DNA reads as TGTGCCAGCAGCTTGGGGCGGGGATTCACTAATGAAAAACTGTTTTTT. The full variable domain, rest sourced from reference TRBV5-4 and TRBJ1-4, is ETGVTQSPTHLIKTRGQQVTLRCSSQSGHNTVSWYQQALGQGPQFIFQYYREEENGRGNFPPRFSGLQFPNYSSELNVNALELDDSALYLCASSLGRGFTNEKLFFGSGTQLSVL.

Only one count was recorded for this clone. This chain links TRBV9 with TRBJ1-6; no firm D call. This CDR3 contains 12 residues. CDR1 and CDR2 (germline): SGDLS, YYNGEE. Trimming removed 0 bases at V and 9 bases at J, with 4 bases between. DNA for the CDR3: TGTGCCAGCAGCGTAGGGGGTTCACCCCTCCACTTT. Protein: CASSVGGSPLHF.